These 6 T cell receptor beta chains share one sample of origin, sequenced in a study of T cell responses to AZD1222 COVID-19 vaccine. Produced via immunoSEQ multiplex PCR; TCRdb's table is partial and in-frame only. Counted here are about 130,000 clones, about 86% occurring once; the ten biggest clones make up roughly an eighth. The sequencing used peripheral blood, collected on day 0 of AZD1222 vaccination. These receptors all come from an adult in good health.

V is TRBV29-1 and J is TRBJ2-7; 10 nucleotides line up with TRBD1. The ends lost 5 bases at V and 4 bases at J; junction bases unmatched: 5. The CDR3 extends over 13 amino acids. Looked up from germline, CDR1 is SQVTM and CDR2 is ANQGSEA. The CDR3 DNA reads TGCAGCGTTCGGGGACAGGGGAGATACGAGCAGTACTTC. Encoded protein: CSVRGQGRYEQYF.

This sequence joins TRBV18 and TRBJ2-3; D is unclear. The V gene lost 2 bases and the J gene lost 0 bases, with 9 bases spanning the gap. CDR3 length: 15 residues. Germline V gene lookup returns CDR1 KGHSH and CDR2 LQKENI. DNA for the CDR3: TGTGCCAGCTCACCATCGGTCACTAGCACAGATACGCAGTATTTT. Translated: CASSPSVTSTDTQYF.

J is TRBJ1-1 and V is TRBV9; no reliable D call. The V gene lost 0 bases and the J gene lost 3 bases, with 12 bases spanning the gap. The CDR3 has 15 amino acids. Germline values: CDR1 SGDLS, CDR2 YYNGEE. The DNA for the CDR3 is TGTGCCAGCAGCGTAGTCAGGATCAACCACACTGAAGCTTTCTTT. The encoded protein is CASSVVRINHTEAFF.

The V call is TRBV7-6, the J call TRBJ1-1; D unresolved. Germline V gives CDR1 SGHVS, CDR2 FNYEAQ. CDR3 length: 15 amino acids. Trimming took 3 bases from V and 5 from J, leaving 16 bases between them. CDR3 DNA sequence: TGTGCCAGCAGCTTGTCCGCCGTTTCCGAGACTGAAGCTTTCTTT. Amino acids: CASSLSAVSETEAFF.

V and J are TRBV5-4 and TRBJ2-2; 10 bases fit TRBD2. Looked up from germline, CDR1 is SGHNT and CDR2 is YYREEE (reference sequence). V was pared by 4 bases and J by 2 bases, with 8 bases of the junction left unmatched. This CDR3 spans 17 amino acids. The CDR3 DNA reads TGTGCCAGCAGCCTATACTCTAGCGGGGGAAACACCGGGGAGCTGTTTTTT. Encoded protein: CASSLYSSGGNTGELFF.

This chain uses TRBV29-1 with TRBJ2-3; either TRBD1 or TRBD2 may supply D (6 bases each). Trimming removed 2 bases at V and 1 base at J, with 25 bases between. The CDR3 loop spans 19 amino acids. Germline-derived CDR1 and CDR2 are SQVTM and ANQGSEA. This CDR3 is CSVELPPGGRGSGTDTQYF. DNA for the CDR3: TGCAGCGTTGAATTACCCCCCGGGGGCAGGGGAAGTGGCACAGATACGCAGTATTTT.